This T cell receptor (beta chain) came from a study of cytomegalovirus exposure and HLA in healthy donors. Broader study findings: Some public TCRs appeared in many individuals, while most sequences were rare.

Of note for this clone: Its antigen is currently unknown.

The method was immunoSEQ multiplex PCR; TCRdb's version includes in-frame clones alone and lacks a portion of them. The sample includes 140,000 to 150,000 clones, about nine tenths of them seen just once. Trimming cost V 4 bases and J 4 bases; bases outside gene matches: 6. Germline V gives CDR1 SGHVS, CDR2 FNYEAQ. The CDR3 length is 15 residues. Sequencing used PBMCs. J is TRBJ1-1 and V is TRBV7-6; the match to TRBD1 covers 10 bases. This sequence was found in a man aged 18 to 29 in good health and CMV-seropositive. CDR3 nucleotide sequence: TGTGCCAGCAGCTCGACAGGGGGCAAGGGCACTGAAGCTTTCTTT. Protein product: CASSSTGGKGTEAFF.